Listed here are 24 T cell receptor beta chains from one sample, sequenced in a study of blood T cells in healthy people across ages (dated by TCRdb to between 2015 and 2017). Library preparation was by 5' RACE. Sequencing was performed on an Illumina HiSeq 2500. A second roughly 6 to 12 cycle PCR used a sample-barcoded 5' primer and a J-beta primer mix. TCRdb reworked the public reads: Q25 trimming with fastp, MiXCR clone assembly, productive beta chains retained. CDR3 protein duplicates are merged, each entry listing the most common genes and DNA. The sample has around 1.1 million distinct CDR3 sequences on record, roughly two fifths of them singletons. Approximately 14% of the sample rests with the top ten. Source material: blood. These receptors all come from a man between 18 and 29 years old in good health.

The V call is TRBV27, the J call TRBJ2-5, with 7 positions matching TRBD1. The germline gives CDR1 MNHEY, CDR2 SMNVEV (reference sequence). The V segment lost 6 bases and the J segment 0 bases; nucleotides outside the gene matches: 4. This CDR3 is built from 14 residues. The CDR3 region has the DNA TGTGCCAGCAGGATGACAGGGTACCAAGAGACCCAGTACTTC. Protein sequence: CASRMTGYQETQYF.

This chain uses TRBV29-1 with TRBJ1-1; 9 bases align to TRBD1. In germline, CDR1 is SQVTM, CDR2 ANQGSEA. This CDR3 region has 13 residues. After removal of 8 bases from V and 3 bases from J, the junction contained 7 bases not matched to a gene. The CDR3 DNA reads TGCAGCACGAGGGACAGGGATTACACTGAAGCTTTCTTT. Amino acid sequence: CSTRDRDYTEAFF. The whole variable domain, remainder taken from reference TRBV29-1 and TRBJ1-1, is SAVISQKPSRDICQRGTSLTIQCQVDSQVTMMFWYRQQPGQSLTLIATANQGSEATYESGFVIDKFPISRPNLTFSTLTVSNMSPEDSSIYLCSTRDRDYTEAFFGQGTRLTVV.

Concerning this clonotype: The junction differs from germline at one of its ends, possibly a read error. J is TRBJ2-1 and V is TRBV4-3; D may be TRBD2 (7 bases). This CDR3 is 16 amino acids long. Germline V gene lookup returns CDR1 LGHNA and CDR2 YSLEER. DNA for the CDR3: TGCGCCAGCAGCTTAGGAGGGGGGGGCTCCTACAATGGGCAGTTCTTC. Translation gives CASSLGGGGSYNGQFF.

The CDR3 is CSRGGGAKEYTDTQYF. In DNA, the CDR3 is TGCAGTCGGGGAGGGGGGGCAAAAGAGTACACAGATACGCAGTATTTT. V is TRBV20-1 and J is TRBJ2-3, with D possibly being TRBD2 (7 bases). Germline loops: CDR1 DFQATT, CDR2 SNEGSKA (reference sequence). The CDR3 is made up of 16 amino acids. V was pared by 8 bases and J by 2 bases, with 23 bases between.

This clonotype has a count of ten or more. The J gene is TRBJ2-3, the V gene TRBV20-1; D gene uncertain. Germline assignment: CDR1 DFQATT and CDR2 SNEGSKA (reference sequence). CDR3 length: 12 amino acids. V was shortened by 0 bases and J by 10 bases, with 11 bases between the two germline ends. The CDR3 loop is CSARDPGLSQYF. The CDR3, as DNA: TGCAGTGCTAGAGATCCTGGGCTGTCGCAGTATTTT.

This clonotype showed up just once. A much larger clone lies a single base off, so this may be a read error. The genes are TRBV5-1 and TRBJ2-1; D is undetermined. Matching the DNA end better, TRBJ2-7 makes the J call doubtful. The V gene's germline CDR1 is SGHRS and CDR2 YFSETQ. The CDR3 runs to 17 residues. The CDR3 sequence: CASSLSSPGGSYNEQYF. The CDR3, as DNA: TGCGCCAGCAGCTTGAGCTCACCCGGCGGCTCCTACAATGAGCAGTACTTC.

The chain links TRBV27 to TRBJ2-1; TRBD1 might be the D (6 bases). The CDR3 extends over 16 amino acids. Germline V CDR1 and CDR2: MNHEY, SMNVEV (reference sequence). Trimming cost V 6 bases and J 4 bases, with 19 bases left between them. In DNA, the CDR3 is TGTGCCAGCAGCCGAGGGGGAATTCTTAGGTACAATGAGCAGTTCTTC. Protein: CASSRGGILRYNEQFF.

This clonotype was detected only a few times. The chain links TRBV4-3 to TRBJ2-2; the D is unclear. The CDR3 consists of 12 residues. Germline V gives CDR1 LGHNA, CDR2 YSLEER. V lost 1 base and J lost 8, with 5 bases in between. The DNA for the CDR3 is TGCGCCAGCAGCCAAGTTGGGGGGGAGCTGTTTTTT. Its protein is CASSQVGGELFF.

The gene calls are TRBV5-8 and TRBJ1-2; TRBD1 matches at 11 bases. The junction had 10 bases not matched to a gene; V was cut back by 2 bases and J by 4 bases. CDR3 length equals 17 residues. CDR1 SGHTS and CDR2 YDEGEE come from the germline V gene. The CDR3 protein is CASSFFGQGALTYGYTF. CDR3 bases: TGTGCCAGCAGCTTCTTCGGACAGGGGGCGCTTACCTATGGCTACACCTTC.

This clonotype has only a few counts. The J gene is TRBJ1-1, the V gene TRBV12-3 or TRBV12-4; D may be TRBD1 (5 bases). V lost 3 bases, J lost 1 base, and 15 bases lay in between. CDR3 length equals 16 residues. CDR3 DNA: TGTGCCAGCAGTTTCTCCCCTACCACAGGGAACACTGAAGCTTTCTTT. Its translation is CASSFSPTTGNTEAFF.

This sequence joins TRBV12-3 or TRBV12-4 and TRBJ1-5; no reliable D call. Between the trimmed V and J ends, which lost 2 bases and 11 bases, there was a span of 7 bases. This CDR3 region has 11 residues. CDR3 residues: CASSLSGTQHF. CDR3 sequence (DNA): TGTGCCAGCAGTTTATCCGGGACCCAGCATTTT.

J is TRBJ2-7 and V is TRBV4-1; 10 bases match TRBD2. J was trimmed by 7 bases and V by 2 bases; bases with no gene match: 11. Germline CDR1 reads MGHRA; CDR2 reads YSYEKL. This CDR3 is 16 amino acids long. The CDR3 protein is CASSQTLSGGADEQYF. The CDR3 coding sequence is TGCGCCAGCAGCCAAACCCTGAGCGGGGGGGCCGATGAGCAGTACTTC.

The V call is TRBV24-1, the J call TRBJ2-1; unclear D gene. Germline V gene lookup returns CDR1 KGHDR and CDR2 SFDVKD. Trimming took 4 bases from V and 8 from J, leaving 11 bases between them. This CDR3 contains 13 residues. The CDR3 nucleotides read TGTGCCACCAGTGACCCTGTAGGCTATGAGCAGTTCTTC. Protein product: CATSDPVGYEQFF.

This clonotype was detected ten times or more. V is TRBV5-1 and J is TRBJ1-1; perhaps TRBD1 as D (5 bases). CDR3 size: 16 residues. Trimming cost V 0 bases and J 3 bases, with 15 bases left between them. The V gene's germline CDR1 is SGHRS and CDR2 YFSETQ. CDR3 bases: TGCGCCAGCAGCTTGGGAGGCAGGGTGGGGGACACTGAAGCTTTCTTT. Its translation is CASSLGGRVGDTEAFF.

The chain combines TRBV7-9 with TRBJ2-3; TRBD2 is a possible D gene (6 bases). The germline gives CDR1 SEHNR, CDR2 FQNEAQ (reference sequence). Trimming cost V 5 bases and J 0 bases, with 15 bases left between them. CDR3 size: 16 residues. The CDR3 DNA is TGTGCCAGCAGCCCCCGAAGGACTACTAGCACAGATACGCAGTATTTT. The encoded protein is CASSPRRTTSTDTQYF.

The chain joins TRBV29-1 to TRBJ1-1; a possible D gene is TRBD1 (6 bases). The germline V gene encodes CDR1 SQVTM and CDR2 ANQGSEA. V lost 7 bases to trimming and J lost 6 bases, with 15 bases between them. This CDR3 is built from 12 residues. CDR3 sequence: CSGKQGGAEAFF. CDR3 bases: TGCAGCGGTAAACAGGGTGGCGCTGAAGCTTTCTTT.

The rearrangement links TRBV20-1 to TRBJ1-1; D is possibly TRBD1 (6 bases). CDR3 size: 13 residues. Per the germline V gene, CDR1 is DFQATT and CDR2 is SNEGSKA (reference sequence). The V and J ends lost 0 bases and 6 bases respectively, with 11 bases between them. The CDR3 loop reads CSARDRTGSEAFF. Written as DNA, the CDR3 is TGCAGTGCTAGAGATCGAACAGGGTCTGAAGCTTTCTTT.

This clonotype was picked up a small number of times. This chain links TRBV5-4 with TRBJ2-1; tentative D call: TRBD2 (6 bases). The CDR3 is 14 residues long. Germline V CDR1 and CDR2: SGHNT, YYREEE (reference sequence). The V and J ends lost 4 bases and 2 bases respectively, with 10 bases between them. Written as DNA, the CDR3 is TGTGCCAGCAGCCCCCCTAGCGCCTACAATGAGCAGTTCTTC. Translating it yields CASSPPSAYNEQFF.

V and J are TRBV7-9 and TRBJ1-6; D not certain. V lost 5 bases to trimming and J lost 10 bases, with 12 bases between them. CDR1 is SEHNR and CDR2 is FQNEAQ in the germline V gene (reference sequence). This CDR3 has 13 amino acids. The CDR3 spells CASSVGPMSPLHF. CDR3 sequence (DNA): TGTGCCAGCAGCGTTGGTCCTATGTCACCCCTCCACTTT.

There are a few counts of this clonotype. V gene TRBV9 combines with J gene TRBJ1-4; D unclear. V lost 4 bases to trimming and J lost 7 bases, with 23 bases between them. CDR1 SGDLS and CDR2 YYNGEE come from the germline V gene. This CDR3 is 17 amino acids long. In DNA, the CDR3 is TGTGCCAGCAGCCCCCGAATTACGACGGTGGAAGGTGAAAAACTGTTTTTT. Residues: CASSPRITTVEGEKLFF. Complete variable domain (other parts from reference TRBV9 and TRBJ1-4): DSGVTQTPKHLITATGQRVTLRCSPRSGDLSVYWYQQSLDQGLQFLIQYYNGEERAKGNILERFSAQQFPDLHSELNLSSLELGDSALYFCASSPRITTVEGEKLFFGSGTQLSVL.

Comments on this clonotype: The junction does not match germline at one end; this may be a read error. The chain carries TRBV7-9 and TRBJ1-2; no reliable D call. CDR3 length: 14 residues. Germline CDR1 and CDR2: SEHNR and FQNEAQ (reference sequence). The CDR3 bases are TGTGCCAGCGGCTTCGGGGTCGATTACTATGGCTACACCTTC. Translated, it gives CASGFGVDYYGYTF.

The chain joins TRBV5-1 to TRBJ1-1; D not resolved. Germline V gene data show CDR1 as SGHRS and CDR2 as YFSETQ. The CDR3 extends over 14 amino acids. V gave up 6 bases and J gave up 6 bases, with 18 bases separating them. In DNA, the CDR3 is TGCGCCAGCAACGACGCCCCGGGGAGATCTGAAGCTTTCTTT. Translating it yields CASNDAPGRSEAFF.

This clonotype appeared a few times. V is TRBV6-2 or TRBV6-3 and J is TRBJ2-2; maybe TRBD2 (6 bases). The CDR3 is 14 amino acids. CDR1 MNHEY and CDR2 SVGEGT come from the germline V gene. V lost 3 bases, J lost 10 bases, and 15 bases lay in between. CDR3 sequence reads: CASSYLRGSVELFF. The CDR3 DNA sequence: TGTGCCAGCAGTTATCTCCGGGGGTCTGTGGAGCTGTTTTTT.

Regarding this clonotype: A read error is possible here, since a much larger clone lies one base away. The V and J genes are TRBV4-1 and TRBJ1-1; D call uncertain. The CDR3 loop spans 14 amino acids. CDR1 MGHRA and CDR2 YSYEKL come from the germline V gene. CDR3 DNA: TGCGCCAGCAGCCAAGAGGGAGGGAACACTGAAGTTTTCTTT. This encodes CASSQEGGNTEVFF.